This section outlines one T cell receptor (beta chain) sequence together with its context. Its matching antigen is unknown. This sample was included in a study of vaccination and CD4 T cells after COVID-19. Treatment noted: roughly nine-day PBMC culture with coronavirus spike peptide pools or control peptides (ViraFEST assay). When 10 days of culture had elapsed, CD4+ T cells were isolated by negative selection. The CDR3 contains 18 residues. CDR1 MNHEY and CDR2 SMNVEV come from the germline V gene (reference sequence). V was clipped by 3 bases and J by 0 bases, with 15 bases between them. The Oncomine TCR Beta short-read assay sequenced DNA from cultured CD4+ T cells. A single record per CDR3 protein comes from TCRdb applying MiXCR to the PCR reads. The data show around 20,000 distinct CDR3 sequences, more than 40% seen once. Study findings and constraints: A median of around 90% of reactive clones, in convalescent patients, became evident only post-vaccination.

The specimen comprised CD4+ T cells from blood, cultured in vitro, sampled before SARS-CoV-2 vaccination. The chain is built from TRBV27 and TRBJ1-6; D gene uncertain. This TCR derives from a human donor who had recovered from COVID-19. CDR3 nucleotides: TGTGCCAGCAGTTTTATAGGATTCGGCAGCTCCTATAATTCACCCCTCCACTTT. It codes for CASSFIGFGSSYNSPLHF.